This T cell receptor (beta chain) was identified in a study of blood T cell repertoires in COVID-19. Study overall: Some COVID-19 samples were acute and others convalescent; all came from the United States, Italy and Spain.

This clone was counted between two and nine times. Some clones are missing from TCRdb's copy, which holds only in-frame ones; the method was immunoSEQ multiplex PCR. The sample consists of 250,000 to 300,000 clones, about 87% of them appearing once. Per the germline V gene, CDR1 is KGHSH and CDR2 is LQKENI. The V and J ends lost 6 bases and 1 base respectively, with 6 bases between them. The CDR3 loop spans 13 amino acids. The rearrangement links TRBV18 to TRBJ2-2, with D hard to call. This clonotype was obtained from a woman aged 65 to 85 with COVID-19, enrolled during active disease. The sequenced material came from peripheral blood. CDR3 nucleotides: TGTGCCAGCTCTAACGGGAACACCGGGGAGCTGTTTTTT. It codes for CASSNGNTGELFF.